Following are 17 T cell receptor beta chains from one sample sequenced in a study of beta chain features in type 1 diabetes. The study reverse transcribed the entire isolated RNA, so it sequenced expressed TCRB transcripts. TCRdb's copy holds only in-frame clones and misses some; the assay was immunoSEQ multiplex PCR. Among under 200,000 clones, roughly 9.1% were seen once, and the ten largest hold approximately 2.3%. The sequenced material came from central memory CD4+ T cells from blood. These receptors were taken from a woman under 30 in good health.

This chain uses TRBV7-2 with TRBJ2-1; 13 nucleotides agree with TRBD2. The CDR3 spans 17 residues. Germline V CDR1 and CDR2: SGHTA, FQGNSA. V gave up 1 base and J gave up 1 base; unmatched junction bases: 1. Written as DNA, the CDR3 is TGTGCCAGCAGCTTAGGACTAGCGGGGGGTTCCTACAATGAGCAGTTCTTC. It codes for CASSLGLAGGSYNEQFF.

The table lists this clone with a few counts. CDR3 in amino acids: CASSRDRVINEQFF. Here the CDR3 DNA reads TGTGCCAGCAGTAGGGACAGGGTGATCAATGAGCAGTTCTTC. The rearrangement links TRBV6-5 to TRBJ2-1; 9 nucleotides align to TRBD1. The CDR3 totals 14 residues. J lost 6 bases, V lost 5 bases, and 5 bases had no gene match. The germline gives CDR1 MNHEY, CDR2 SVGAGI.

This clone came up a few times. V usage is TRBV4-3 and J usage is TRBJ2-5, with unresolved D. The germline gives CDR1 LGHNA, CDR2 YSLEER. The CDR3 runs 13 residues. Trimming cost V 1 base and J 1 base, with 4 bases left between them. Written as DNA, the CDR3 is TGCGCCAGCAGCCAAGTGGCCCAAGAGACCCAGTACTTC. Amino acids: CASSQVAQETQYF.

This clone was counted between two and nine times. This chain joins TRBV29-1 and TRBJ2-5; 10 bases align to TRBD1. The V gene's germline CDR1 is SQVTM and CDR2 ANQGSEA. The CDR3 is made up of 16 amino acids. The V gene end was trimmed by 2 bases and the J gene end by 3 bases; junction bases not matched to a gene: 9. Here the CDR3 DNA reads TGCAGCGTTGAAATTGCGTCGGGGACAGGGGAAGAGACCCAGTACTTC. Protein product: CSVEIASGTGEETQYF.

This clone came up a few times. The sample carries other DNA sequences with the same CDR3. The J gene is TRBJ1-1, the V gene TRBV2, with D possibly matching TRBD1 (6 bases). Germline V gene sequence: CDR1 SNHLY, CDR2 FYNNEI. This CDR3 is built from 13 residues. Trimming stripped 5 bases from V and 2 bases from J, with 9 bases between. Here the CDR3 reads CASSPQGNTEAFF. For the CDR3, the DNA is TGTGCCAGCAGTCCACAGGGAAACACTGAAGCTTTCTTT.

This clone was observed a few times. The chain links TRBV4-1 to TRBJ2-7; 11 nucleotides match TRBD2. Looked up from germline, CDR1 is MGHRA and CDR2 is YSYEKL. V was clipped by 8 bases and J by 0 bases; unmatched bases: 6. The CDR3 is made up of 15 amino acids. In nucleotides, the CDR3 is TGCGCCAGCGGTCCAGGGACTAGCGGCTCCTACGAGCAGTACTTC. Translation gives CASGPGTSGSYEQYF.

The chain recombines TRBV10-3 with TRBJ2-3, with 7 bases aligning to TRBD2. CDR3 length equals 16 residues. V was pared by 3 bases and J by 0 bases, with 6 bases of the junction left unmatched. Germline CDR1 and CDR2: ENHRY and SYGVKD. The CDR3 sequence is CAISEKSGGSTDTQYF. The CDR3 coding sequence is TGTGCCATCAGTGAAAAATCGGGAGGCAGCACAGATACGCAGTATTTT.

In its sample, this clone was seen a few times. This chain uses TRBV7-9 with TRBJ1-1; no reliable D call. This CDR3 has 14 amino acids. The V and J ends lost 5 bases and 3 bases respectively, with 13 bases between them. CDR1 is SEHNR and CDR2 is FQNEAQ in the germline V gene (reference sequence). The CDR3 sequence is CASSPEGGHTEAFF. DNA of the CDR3: TGTGCCAGCAGCCCAGAGGGAGGACACACTGAAGCTTTCTTT.

There are a few counts of this clone. V gene TRBV4-2 combines with J gene TRBJ2-5, with D unclear. This CDR3 contains 13 residues. The V end lost 2 bases, the J end lost 1 base, and 5 bases lay between the germline ends. Germline lookup yields CDR1 LGHNA and CDR2 YNFKEQ. The CDR3 loop reads CASSQNFQETQYF. The CDR3 nucleotides read TGTGCCAGCAGCCAAAACTTCCAAGAGACCCAGTACTTC.

This rearrangement joins TRBV21-1 to TRBJ1-2; the D call TRBD1 from the table was never checked on the DNA. TRBV21-1 corresponds to a pseudogene. The CDR3 covers 15 residues. The CDR3: CASSARDRPNYGYTF. The CDR3 nucleotides read TGTGCCAGCAGCGCCCGGGACAGACCTAACTATGGCTACACCTTC.

V gene TRBV28 combines with J gene TRBJ2-7, with D tentatively TRBD2 (6 bases). CDR1 MDHEN and CDR2 SYDVKM come from the germline V gene. V shed 7 bases and J shed 6 bases, with 16 bases lying between them. This CDR3 has 13 residues. CDR3 sequence (DNA): TGTGCCAGCAATCGGGAGATAAGGCTCGAGCAGTACTTC. Protein sequence: CASNREIRLEQYF. Complete variable domain (other parts from reference TRBV28 and TRBJ2-7): DVKVTQSSRYLVKRTGEKVFLECVQDMDHENMFWYRQDPGLGLRLIYFSYDVKMKEKGDIPEGYSVSREKKERFSLILESASTNQTSMYLCASNREIRLEQYFGPGTRLTVT.

A few counts support this clone. The rearrangement joins TRBV30 to TRBJ2-5; TRBD2 is a possible D gene (5 bases). Per the germline V gene, CDR1 is GTSNPN and CDR2 is SVGIG (reference sequence). This CDR3 spans 11 amino acids. The V end lost 5 bases, the J end lost 1 base, and 5 bases lay between the germline ends. The CDR3 nucleotides read TGTGCCTGGCGGGGCCAAGAGACCCAGTACTTC. Translated: CAWRGQETQYF.

This clone has only a few counts. V gene TRBV4-2 combines with J gene TRBJ1-2, with TRBD1 matching 7 bases. Trimming at V came to 1 base and at J to 4 bases, leaving 3 bases not matched to a gene. The CDR3 sequence is 14 residues long. Germline V gene data show CDR1 as LGHNA and CDR2 as YNFKEQ. CDR3 amino acids: CASSQGRGTYGYTF. As DNA, the CDR3 is TGTGCCAGCAGCCAAGGCAGGGGGACCTATGGCTACACCTTC.

The rearrangement links TRBV9 to TRBJ1-3; D perhaps matches TRBD1 (6 bases). This CDR3 is built from 15 residues. Germline CDR1 SGDLS, CDR2 YYNGEE. The V gene lost 2 bases and the J gene lost 4 bases, with 13 bases spanning the gap. The DNA for the CDR3 is TGTGCCAGCAGCGTGGGCCCAGGGGACGGAAACACCATATATTTT. This sequence encodes CASSVGPGDGNTIYF.

This chain connects TRBV7-9 to TRBJ1-2; perhaps TRBD1 as D (5 bases). Trimming shortened V by 1 base and J by 6 bases, and 18 bases separated the two germline ends. Germline V gene data show CDR1 as SEHNR and CDR2 as FQNEAQ (reference sequence). The length of the CDR3 is 16 residues. In DNA form, the CDR3 reads TGTGCCAGCAGCTTAGGAGCCGGGAGGGGTAAGGATGGCTACACCTTC. This sequence encodes CASSLGAGRGKDGYTF.

This clone turned up a few times. The chain is built from TRBV4-2 and TRBJ2-1; TRBD2 matches 8 bases. This CDR3 contains 16 residues. CDR1 and CDR2 (germline): LGHNA, YNFKEQ. J was trimmed by 1 base and V by 4 bases; bases with no gene match: 6. The CDR3 reads CASSPSSGGSYNEQFF. Written as DNA, the CDR3 is TGTGCCAGCAGCCCTTCCTCGGGGGGGTCCTACAATGAGCAGTTCTTC.

There are a few counts of this clone. The V and J genes are TRBV28 and TRBJ2-4, with 8 bases matching TRBD1. The trim removed 6 bases at V and 3 bases at J, leaving 22 bases unmatched. The length of the CDR3 is 20 residues. Germline CDR1 is MDHEN and CDR2 is SYDVKM. The CDR3 bases are TGTGCCAGCAGCTTCTCCCCCGGGACAGGCCTGGAGACGGACAAAAACATTCAGTACTTC. Translating gives CASSFSPGTGLETDKNIQYF.